The 9 T cell receptor beta chains below were found in one sample sequenced in a study of blood T cell repertoires in COVID-19. Sequencing used immunoSEQ multiplex PCR; TCRdb keeps in-frame clones, though not all of them. The data contain hundreds of thousands of clones, roughly 89% of them singletons. Input material: PBMCs or T cells enriched from blood (not recorded which). The receptors here all came from a woman aged 25 to 45 who had recovered from COVID-19.

The rearrangement uses TRBV15 and TRBJ1-4, with a tentative D call TRBD1 (6 bases). Germline CDR1 is LNHNV and CDR2 is YYDKDF (reference sequence). The CDR3 has 16 residues. Trimming removed 1 base from V and 8 bases from J, with 17 bases in between. DNA of the CDR3: TGTGCCACCAGCAGAGCCTTGGGGGGGCGTATGGAAAAACTGTTTTTT. The encoded protein is CATSRALGGRMEKLFF.

The V and J genes are TRBV10-3 and TRBJ2-7; unclear D gene. Germline CDR1 reads ENHRY; CDR2 reads SYGVKD. Trimming pared 0 bases from V and 3 bases from J, leaving 9 bases between. The CDR3 is 14 amino acids. The CDR3 bases are TGTGCCATCAGTGAGTCAATCAACGGCTACGAGCAGTACTTC. This sequence encodes CAISESINGYEQYF.

This clone appeared once. J is TRBJ2-7 and V is TRBV27; TRBD2 might be the D (6 bases). In germline, CDR1 is MNHEY, CDR2 SMNVEV (reference sequence). The length of the CDR3 is 13 residues. Trimming pared 8 bases from V and 7 bases from J, leaving 18 bases between. The CDR3 DNA follows: TGTGCCAGCCGGGGGACCTCTACGAGTGAGCAGTACTTC. Its protein product is CASRGTSTSEQYF.

This sequence joins TRBV7-9 and TRBJ1-2; D is possibly TRBD1 (5 bases). The CDR3 totals 10 residues. V was cut by 11 bases and J by 8 bases, with 12 bases left in between. Germline lookup yields CDR1 SEHNR and CDR2 FQNEAQ (reference sequence). DNA of the CDR3: TGTGCCGGCGGACAACGGGGCTACACCTTC. Protein: CAGGQRGYTF.

The chain is built from TRBV5-1 and TRBJ2-2, with D maybe TRBD2 (6 bases). The V gene lost 7 bases and the J gene lost 4 bases, with 17 bases spanning the gap. Germline-derived CDR1 and CDR2 are SGHRS and YFSETQ. This CDR3 spans 15 amino acids. The CDR3 protein is CASSAGSHTTGELFF. In DNA form, the CDR3 reads TGCGCCAGCTCCGCCGGGAGTCACACCACCGGGGAGCTGTTTTTT.

The chain has TRBV5-1 and TRBJ2-7, with 9 positions matching TRBD2. The CDR3 spans 20 residues. V lost 2 bases, J lost 6 bases, and 24 bases stayed unmatched. Germline V gene data show CDR1 as SGHRS and CDR2 as YFSETQ. CDR3 region: CASSFGPGGLAGRVAVEQYF. The CDR3 DNA sequence: TGCGCCAGCAGCTTTGGCCCTGGTGGGCTAGCGGGAAGGGTGGCGGTCGAGCAGTACTTC.

CDR3 loop: CASSQGTATYEQYF. The CDR3 DNA reads as TGTGCCAGCTCACAGGGGACAGCTACCTACGAGCAGTACTTC. The gene calls are TRBV18 and TRBJ2-7, with 7 bases lining up with TRBD1. The V and J ends lost 4 bases and 2 bases, in that order; junction bases with no gene match: 5. Germline CDR1 reads KGHSH; CDR2 reads LQKENI. This CDR3 is 14 amino acids long.

The chain recombines TRBV9 with TRBJ2-2, with D possibly matching TRBD2 (5 bases). The CDR3 has 13 residues. Germline V gene lookup returns CDR1 SGDLS and CDR2 YYNGEE. The V gene lost 3 bases and the J gene lost 5 bases, with 8 bases spanning the gap. The CDR3 nucleotides are TGTGCCAGCAGCGCGGGGTTAACCGGGGAGCTGTTTTTT. Amino acids: CASSAGLTGELFF.

This clone was seen a single time. The chain couples TRBV30 to TRBJ1-1; TRBD1 aligns across 8 bases. Germline-derived CDR1 and CDR2 are GTSNPN and SVGIG (reference sequence). J was trimmed by 1 base and V by 0 bases; bases with no gene match: 7. CDR3 length: 16 residues. The CDR3 protein is CAWSVLPGQGNTEAFF. CDR3 bases: TGTGCCTGGAGTGTACTGCCCGGACAGGGGAACACTGAAGCTTTCTTT.